This T cell receptor (beta chain) comes out of a study of CXCR3-negative and CXCR3-positive naive CD8 T cells. To note about this clonotype: Its antigen is undetermined.

Study-wide results and limits: Hydrophobicity of TRB CDR3s was greater in CXCR3-positive naive cells than in CXCR3-negative naive cells.

The TRB cDNA libraries were prepared by 5' RACE with UMI labels. For each CDR3 protein, TCRdb gives one entry from its re-call of the 5' RACE reads, without DNA. The repertoire table contains fewer than 90,000 distinct CDR3 sequences. Naive CD8+ T cells had a CD45RO-CCR7+CD27+CD95- phenotype. Germline lookup yields CDR1 SGHAT and CDR2 FQDESV (reference sequence). The CDR3 length is 11 residues. Input material: naive CXCR3- CD8+ T cells from blood. As to subset: CD45RO-CCR7+CD27+CD95- naive CD8+ T cells lacking CXCR3 (TNR3-). The chain carries TRBV11-1 and TRBJ2-7. The receptor comes from a human donor in good health. Some clones in this sample may be carry-over from other donors' samples. CDR3 in amino acids: CASSFNYEQYF.